The 8 T cell receptor beta chains below were found in one sample sequenced in a study of regulatory T cells in long-lasting Graves disease. Time point specified: persistent/refractory GD, antithyroid drugs over 5 years with positive TRAb. Generation of the TCR library employed RNA extracted from PBMCs. To make TCR beta libraries, researchers used iRepertoire HTBI primers and Arm-PCR of CDR3 regions. TCRdb re-called the multiplex PCR reads with MiXCR, one entry per CDR3 protein. The table includes roughly 400,000 distinct CDR3 sequences, around 20% detected once. Specimen: peripheral blood mononuclear cells (PBMCs), collected when the disease was refractory, from a patient treated with antithyroid drugs. These TCRs come from a female donor with Graves disease.

The rearrangement joins TRBV5-1 to TRBJ1-1; 7 bases line up with TRBD1. J gave up 5 bases and V 6 bases, and 10 bases lay outside the gene matches. CDR1 and CDR2 (germline): SGHRS, YFSETQ. This CDR3 is built from 14 residues. In DNA, the CDR3 is TGCGCCAGCAAACAGGACAGGCTTAAGACTGAAGCTTTCTTT. It yields the protein CASKQDRLKTEAFF.

This clonotype came up many times. The chain links TRBV27 to TRBJ2-7, with TRBD2 identical over 8 bases. V dropped 6 bases and J dropped 2; count of bases not matched to a gene: 9. Germline CDR1 and CDR2: MNHEY and SMNVEV (reference sequence). The CDR3 is 15 residues long. CDR3 loop: CASRLSGSPTYEQYF. The CDR3 region has the DNA TGTGCCAGCAGATTAAGCGGGAGCCCAACCTACGAGCAGTACTTC.

Concerning this clonotype: Mismatch with germline at one junction end may stem from a read error. The chain combines TRBV18 with TRBJ1-2; no reliable D call. Germline V gene data show CDR1 as KGHSH and CDR2 as LQKENI. The length of the CDR3 is 15 residues. The CDR3 DNA reads as TGTGCCAGCTCACCAGAAGTCTACGGGCGCTATGACTACACCTTC. It translates to CASSPEVYGRYDYTF.

The gene calls are TRBV5-1 and TRBJ2-5; D unresolved. This CDR3 has 14 amino acids. V was pared by 1 base and J by 2 bases, with 9 bases between. Germline-derived CDR1 and CDR2 are SGHRS and YFSETQ. CDR3 loop: CASSLSRIQETQYF. CDR3 coding DNA: TGCGCCAGCAGCTTGTCTCGGATTCAAGAGACCCAGTACTTC.

The table lists this clonotype with a few counts. CDR3 coding DNA: TGTGCCAGCTCACCAGCCTCGGAAGAAAAACTGTTTTTT. This gives the protein CASSPASEEKLFF. The chain joins TRBV18 to TRBJ1-4; D call uncertain. Germline V gene lookup returns CDR1 KGHSH and CDR2 LQKENI. CDR3 length: 13 residues. V gave up 2 bases and J gave up 8 bases, with 9 bases separating them.

V and J are TRBV4-1 and TRBJ2-7; D not certain. The V and J ends lost 1 base and 2 bases respectively, with 9 bases between them. Germline V lookup: CDR1 MGHRA, CDR2 YSYEKL. This CDR3 has 14 amino acids. CDR3 in DNA: TGCGCCAGCAGCCAAGTCCGCAATACCTACGAGCAGTACTTC. This encodes CASSQVRNTYEQYF.

This clonotype was counted a few times. V is TRBV30 and J is TRBJ2-5; 10 positions agree with TRBD1. This CDR3 has 16 amino acids. With 0 bases clipped from V and 7 bases from J, the junction kept 11 bases outside the gene matches. Germline V CDR1 and CDR2: GTSNPN, SVGIG (reference sequence). As DNA, the CDR3 is TGTGCCTGGAGTGTACTGGAGGGACAGGGGTCGGCGACCCAGTACTTC. Its protein is CAWSVLEGQGSATQYF.

Of note for this clonotype: Its ends do not fully match the called genes, so a read error is possible. This chain uses TRBV12-3 or TRBV12-4 with TRBJ1-1, with a tentative D call TRBD1 (5 bases). The CDR3 is 13 residues long. The CDR3 region is CASSLGQNTEVFF. The CDR3 nucleotides are TGTGCCAGCAGTTTAGGACAGAACACTGAAGTTTTCTTT.